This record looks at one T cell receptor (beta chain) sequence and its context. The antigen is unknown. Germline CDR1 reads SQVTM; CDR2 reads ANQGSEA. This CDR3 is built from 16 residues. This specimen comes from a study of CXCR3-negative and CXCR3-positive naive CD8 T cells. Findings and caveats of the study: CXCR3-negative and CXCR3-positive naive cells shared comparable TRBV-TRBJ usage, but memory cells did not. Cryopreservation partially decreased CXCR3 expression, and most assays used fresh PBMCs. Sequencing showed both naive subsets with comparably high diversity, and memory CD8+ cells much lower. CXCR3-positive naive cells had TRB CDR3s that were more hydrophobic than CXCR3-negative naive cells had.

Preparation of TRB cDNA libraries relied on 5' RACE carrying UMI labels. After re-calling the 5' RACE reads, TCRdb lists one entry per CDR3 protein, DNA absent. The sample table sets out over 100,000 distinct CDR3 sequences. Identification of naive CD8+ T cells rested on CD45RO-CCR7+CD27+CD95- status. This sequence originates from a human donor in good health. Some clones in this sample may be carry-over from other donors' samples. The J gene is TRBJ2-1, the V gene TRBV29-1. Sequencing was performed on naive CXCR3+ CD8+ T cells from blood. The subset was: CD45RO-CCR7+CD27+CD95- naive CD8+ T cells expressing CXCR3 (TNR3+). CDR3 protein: CSVEDAGVYLRGEQFF.